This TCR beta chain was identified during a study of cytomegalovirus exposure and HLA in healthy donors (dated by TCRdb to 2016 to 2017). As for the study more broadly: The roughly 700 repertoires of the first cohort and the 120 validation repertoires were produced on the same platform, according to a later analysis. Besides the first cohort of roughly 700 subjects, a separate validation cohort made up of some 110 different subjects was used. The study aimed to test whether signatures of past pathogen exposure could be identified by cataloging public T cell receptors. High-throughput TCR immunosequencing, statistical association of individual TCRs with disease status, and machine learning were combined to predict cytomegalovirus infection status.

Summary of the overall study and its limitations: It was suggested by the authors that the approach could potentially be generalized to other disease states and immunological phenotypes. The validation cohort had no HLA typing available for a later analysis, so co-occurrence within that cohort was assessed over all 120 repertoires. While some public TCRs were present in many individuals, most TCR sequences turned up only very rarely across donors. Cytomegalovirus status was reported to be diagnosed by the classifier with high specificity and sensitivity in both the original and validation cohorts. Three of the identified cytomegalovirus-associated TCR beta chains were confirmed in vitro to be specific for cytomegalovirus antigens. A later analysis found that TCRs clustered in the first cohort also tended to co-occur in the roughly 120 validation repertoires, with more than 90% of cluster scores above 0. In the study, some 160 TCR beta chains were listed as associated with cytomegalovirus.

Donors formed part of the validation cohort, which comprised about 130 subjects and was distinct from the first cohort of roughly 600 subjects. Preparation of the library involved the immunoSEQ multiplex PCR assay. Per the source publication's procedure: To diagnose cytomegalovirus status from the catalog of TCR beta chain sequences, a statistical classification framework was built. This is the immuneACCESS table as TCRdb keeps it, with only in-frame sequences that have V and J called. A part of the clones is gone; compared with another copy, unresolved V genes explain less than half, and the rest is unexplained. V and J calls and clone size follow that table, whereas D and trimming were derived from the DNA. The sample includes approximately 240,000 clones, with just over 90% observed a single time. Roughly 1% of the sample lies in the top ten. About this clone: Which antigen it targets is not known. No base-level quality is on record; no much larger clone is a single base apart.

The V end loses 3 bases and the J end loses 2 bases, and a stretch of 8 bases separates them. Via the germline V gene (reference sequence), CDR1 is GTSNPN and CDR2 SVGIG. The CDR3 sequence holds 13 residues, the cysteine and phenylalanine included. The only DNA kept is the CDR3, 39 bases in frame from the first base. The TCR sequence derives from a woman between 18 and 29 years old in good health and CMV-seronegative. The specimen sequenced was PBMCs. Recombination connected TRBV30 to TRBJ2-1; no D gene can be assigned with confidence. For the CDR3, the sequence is CAWRLGPYNEQFF. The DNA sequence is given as TGTGCCTGGAGACTTGGGCCCTACAATGAGCAGTTCTTC.